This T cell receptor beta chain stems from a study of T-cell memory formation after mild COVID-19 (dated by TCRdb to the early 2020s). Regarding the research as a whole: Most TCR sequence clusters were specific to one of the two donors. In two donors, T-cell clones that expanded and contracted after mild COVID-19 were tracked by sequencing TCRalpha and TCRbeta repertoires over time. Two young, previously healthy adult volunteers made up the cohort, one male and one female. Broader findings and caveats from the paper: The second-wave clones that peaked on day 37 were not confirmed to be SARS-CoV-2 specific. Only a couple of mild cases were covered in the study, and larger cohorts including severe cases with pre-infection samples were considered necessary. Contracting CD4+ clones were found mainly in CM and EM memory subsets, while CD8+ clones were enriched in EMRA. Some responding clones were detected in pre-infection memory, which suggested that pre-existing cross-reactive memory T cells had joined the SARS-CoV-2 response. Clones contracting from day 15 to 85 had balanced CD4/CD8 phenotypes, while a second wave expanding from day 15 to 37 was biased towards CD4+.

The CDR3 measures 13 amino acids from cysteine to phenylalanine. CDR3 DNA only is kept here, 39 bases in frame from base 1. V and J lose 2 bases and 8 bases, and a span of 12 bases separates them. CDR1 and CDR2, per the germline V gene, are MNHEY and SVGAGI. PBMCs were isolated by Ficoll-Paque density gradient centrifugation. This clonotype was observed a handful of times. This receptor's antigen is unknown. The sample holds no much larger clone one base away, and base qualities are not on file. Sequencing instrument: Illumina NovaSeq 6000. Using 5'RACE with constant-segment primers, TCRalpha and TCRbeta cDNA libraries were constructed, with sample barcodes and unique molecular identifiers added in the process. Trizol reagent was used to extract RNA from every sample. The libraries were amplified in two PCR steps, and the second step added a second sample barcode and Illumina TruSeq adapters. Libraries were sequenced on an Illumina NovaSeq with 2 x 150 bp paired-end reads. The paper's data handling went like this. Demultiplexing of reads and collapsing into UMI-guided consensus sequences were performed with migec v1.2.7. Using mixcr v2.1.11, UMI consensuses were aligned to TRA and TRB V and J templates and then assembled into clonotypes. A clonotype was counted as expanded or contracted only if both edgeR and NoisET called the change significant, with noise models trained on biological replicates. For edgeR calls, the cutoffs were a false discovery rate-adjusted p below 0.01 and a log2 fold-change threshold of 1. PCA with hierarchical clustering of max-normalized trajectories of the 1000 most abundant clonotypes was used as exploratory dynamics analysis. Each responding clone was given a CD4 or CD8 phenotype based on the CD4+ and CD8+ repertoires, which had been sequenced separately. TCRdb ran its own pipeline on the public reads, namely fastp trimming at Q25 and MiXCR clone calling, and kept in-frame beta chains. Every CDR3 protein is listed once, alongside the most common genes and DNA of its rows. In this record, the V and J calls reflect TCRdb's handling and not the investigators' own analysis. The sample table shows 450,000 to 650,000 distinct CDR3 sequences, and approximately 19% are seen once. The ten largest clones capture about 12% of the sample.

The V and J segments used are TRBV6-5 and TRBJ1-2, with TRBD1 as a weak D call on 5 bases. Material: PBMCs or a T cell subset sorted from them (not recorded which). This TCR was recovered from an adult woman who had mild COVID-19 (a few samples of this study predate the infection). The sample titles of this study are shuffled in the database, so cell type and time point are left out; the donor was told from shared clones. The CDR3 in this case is CASSYGTQGGYTF. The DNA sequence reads TGTGCCAGCAGTTACGGGACCCAGGGCGGCTACACCTTC.